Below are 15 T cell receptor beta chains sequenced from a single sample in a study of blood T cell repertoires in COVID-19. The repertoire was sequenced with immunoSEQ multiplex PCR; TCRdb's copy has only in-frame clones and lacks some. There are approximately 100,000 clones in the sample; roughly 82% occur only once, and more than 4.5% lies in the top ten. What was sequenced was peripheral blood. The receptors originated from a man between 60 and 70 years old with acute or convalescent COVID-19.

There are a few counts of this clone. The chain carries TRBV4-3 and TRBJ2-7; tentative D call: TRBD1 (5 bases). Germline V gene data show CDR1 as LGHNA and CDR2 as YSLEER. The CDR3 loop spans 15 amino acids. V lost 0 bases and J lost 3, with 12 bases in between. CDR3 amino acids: CASSQDPGQVYEQYF. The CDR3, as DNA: TGCGCCAGCAGCCAAGATCCAGGGCAAGTCTACGAGCAGTACTTC.

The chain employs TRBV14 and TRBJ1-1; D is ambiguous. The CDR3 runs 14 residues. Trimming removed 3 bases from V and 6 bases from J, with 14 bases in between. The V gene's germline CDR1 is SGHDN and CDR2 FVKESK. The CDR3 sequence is CASSHRGLVAEAFF. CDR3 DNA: TGTGCCAGCAGCCATCGGGGTTTGGTGGCTGAAGCTTTCTTT.

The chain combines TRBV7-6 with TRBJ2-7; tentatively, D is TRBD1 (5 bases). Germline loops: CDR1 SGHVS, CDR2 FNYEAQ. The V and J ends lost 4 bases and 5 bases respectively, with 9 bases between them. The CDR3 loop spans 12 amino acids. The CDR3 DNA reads TGTGCCAGCAGCTCACCAGGGAACGAGCAGTACTTC. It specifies CASSSPGNEQYF.

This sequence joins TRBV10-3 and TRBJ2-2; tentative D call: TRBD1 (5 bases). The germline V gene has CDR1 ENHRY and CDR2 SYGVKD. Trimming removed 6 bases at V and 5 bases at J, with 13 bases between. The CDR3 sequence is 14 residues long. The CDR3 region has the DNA TGTGCCATCAGACTTGCAGGGCCAACCGGGGAGCTGTTTTTT. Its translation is CAIRLAGPTGELFF.

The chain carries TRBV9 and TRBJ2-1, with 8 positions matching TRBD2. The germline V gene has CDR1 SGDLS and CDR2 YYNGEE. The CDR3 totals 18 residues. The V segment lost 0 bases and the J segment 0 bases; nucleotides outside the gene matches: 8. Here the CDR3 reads CASSVDGGRTSSYNEQFF. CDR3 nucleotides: TGTGCCAGCAGCGTAGACGGCGGGAGGACCAGCTCCTACAATGAGCAGTTCTTC.

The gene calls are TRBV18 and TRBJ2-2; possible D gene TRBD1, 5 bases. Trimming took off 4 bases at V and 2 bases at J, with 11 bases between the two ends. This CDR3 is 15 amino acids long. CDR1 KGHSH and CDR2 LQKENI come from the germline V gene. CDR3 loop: CASSHLDRNTGELFF. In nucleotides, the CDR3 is TGTGCCAGCTCACACCTAGACAGAAACACCGGGGAGCTGTTTTTT. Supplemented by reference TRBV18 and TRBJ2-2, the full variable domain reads NAGVMQNPRHLVRRRGQEARLRCSPMKGHSHVYWYRQLPEEGLKFMVYLQKENIIDESGMPKERFSAEFPKEGPSILRIQQVVRGDSAAYFCASSHLDRNTGELFFGEGSRLTVL.

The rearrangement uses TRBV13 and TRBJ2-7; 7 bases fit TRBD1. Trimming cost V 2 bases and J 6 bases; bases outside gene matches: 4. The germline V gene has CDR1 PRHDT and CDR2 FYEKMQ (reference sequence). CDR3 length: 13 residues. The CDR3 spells CASSLTPGGEQYF. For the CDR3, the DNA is TGTGCCAGCAGCTTAACCCCAGGGGGCGAGCAGTACTTC.

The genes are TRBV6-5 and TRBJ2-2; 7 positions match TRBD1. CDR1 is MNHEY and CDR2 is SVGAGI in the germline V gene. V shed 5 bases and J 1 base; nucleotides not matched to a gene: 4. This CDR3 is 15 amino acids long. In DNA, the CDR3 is TGTGCCAGCAGTCGACAGGGTTTGAACACCGGGGAGCTGTTTTTT. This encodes CASSRQGLNTGELFF.

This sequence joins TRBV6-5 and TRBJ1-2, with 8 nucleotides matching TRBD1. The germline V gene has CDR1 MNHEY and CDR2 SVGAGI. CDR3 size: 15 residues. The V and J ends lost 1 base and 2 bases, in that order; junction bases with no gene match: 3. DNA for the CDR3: TGTGCCAGCAGTTACTGGACAGGGAAGAACTATGGCTACACCTTC. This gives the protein CASSYWTGKNYGYTF.

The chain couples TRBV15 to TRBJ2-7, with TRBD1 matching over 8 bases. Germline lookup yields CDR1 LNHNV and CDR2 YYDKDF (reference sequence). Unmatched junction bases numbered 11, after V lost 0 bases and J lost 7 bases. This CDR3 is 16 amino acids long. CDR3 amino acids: CATSRDAGQAGREQYF. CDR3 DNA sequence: TGTGCCACCAGCAGAGATGCGGGACAGGCAGGGAGAGAGCAGTACTTC.

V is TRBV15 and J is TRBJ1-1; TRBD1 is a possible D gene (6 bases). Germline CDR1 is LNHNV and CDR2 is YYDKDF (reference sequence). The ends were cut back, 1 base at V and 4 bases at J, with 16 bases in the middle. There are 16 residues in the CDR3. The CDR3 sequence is CATSRGRTARSTEAFF. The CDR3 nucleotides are TGTGCCACCAGCAGAGGCCGGACAGCACGATCCACTGAAGCTTTCTTT.

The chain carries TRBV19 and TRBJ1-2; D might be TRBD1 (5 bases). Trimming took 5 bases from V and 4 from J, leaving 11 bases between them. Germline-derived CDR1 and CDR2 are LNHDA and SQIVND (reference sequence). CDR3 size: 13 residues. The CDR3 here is CASSQETVYGYTF. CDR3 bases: TGTGCCAGTAGTCAAGAGACAGTCTATGGCTACACCTTC.

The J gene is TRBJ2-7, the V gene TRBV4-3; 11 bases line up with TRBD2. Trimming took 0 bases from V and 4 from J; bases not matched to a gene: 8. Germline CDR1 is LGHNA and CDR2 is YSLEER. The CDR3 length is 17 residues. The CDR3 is CASSQDKGGTSGYEQYF. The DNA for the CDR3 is TGCGCCAGCAGCCAAGATAAAGGTGGGACTAGCGGTTACGAGCAGTACTTC.

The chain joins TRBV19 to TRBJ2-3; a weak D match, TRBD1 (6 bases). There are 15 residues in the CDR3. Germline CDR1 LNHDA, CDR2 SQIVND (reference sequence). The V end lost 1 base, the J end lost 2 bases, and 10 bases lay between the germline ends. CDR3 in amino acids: CASSIVGQITDTQYF. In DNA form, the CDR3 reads TGTGCCAGTAGTATAGTCGGACAGATCACAGATACGCAGTATTTT. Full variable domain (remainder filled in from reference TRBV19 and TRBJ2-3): DGGITQSPKYLFRKEGQNVTLSCEQNLNHDAMYWYRQDPGQGLRLIYYSQIVNDFQKGDIAEGYSVSREKKESFPLTVTSAQKNPTAFYLCASSIVGQITDTQYFGPGTRLTVL.

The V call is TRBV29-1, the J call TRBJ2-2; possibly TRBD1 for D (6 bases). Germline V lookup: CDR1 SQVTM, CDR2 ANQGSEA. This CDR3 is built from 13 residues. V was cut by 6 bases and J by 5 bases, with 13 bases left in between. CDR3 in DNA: TGCAGCGTCCCGGGACACTCTACCGGGGAGCTGTTTTTT. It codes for CSVPGHSTGELFF.